This entry lists 7 T cell receptor beta chains sequenced from one sample in a study of blood T cell repertoires in COVID-19. The data were produced by immunoSEQ multiplex PCR, yet TCRdb's version contains in-frame clones alone and is incomplete. Here the sample spans 200,000 to 250,000 clones, around 89% being singletons. Sequencing was performed on peripheral blood. The source is a woman aged 25 to 45 with COVID-19, enrolled during active disease.

This rearrangement joins TRBV6-5 to TRBJ1-1, with 7 bases identical to TRBD1. The CDR3 runs 13 residues. Per the germline V gene, CDR1 is MNHEY and CDR2 is SVGAGI. V shed 5 bases and J 8 bases; nucleotides not matched to a gene: 8. In DNA, the CDR3 is TGTGCCAGCAGTACGGACAGGCGCTTAGAAGCTTTCTTT. Translated: CASSTDRRLEAFF.

The V and J genes are TRBV11-2 and TRBJ2-3; D perhaps matches TRBD1 (6 bases). The germline V and J ends were trimmed by 5 bases and 6 bases, with 15 bases remaining between them. The CDR3 is made up of 14 amino acids. In germline, CDR1 is SGHAT, CDR2 FQNNGV. DNA of the CDR3: TGTGCCAGCAGCCTGGGAACAGGGATGGATACGCAGTATTTT. Amino acids: CASSLGTGMDTQYF.

The genes are TRBV6-5 and TRBJ1-1; 8 bases are shared with TRBD1. The CDR3 runs 15 residues. V was pared by 6 bases and J by 1 base, with 7 bases of the junction left unmatched. Germline assignment: CDR1 MNHEY and CDR2 SVGAGI. The CDR3 is CASSPLTGANTEAFF. CDR3 DNA: TGTGCCAGCAGCCCCTTGACAGGGGCGAACACTGAAGCTTTCTTT.

V and J are TRBV13 and TRBJ2-7; 14 positions match TRBD2. From germline, CDR1 is PRHDT and CDR2 FYEKMQ (reference sequence). The CDR3 is made up of 19 amino acids. Losses at the gene ends were 7 bases for V and 4 bases for J; bases not matched to a gene: 18. The CDR3 nucleotides are TGTGCCAGCAACATCGCCGGGACTAGCGGGGGTCGGTTAAGGTACGAGCAGTACTTC. This translates into CASNIAGTSGGRLRYEQYF.

The V gene is TRBV9, the J gene TRBJ1-2; D unclear. CDR3 length: 16 residues. Germline lookup yields CDR1 SGDLS and CDR2 YYNGEE. V gave up 0 bases and J gave up 4 bases, with 16 bases separating them. Written as DNA, the CDR3 is TGTGCCAGCAGCGTAGAATCGGGGAGATTGGCCTATGGCTACACCTTC. Its protein product is CASSVESGRLAYGYTF.

The chain links TRBV5-4 to TRBJ1-2; 10 nucleotides align to TRBD1. Losses at the gene ends were 3 bases for V and 7 bases for J; bases not matched to a gene: 12. The CDR3 is made up of 16 amino acids. From germline, CDR1 is SGHNT and CDR2 YYREEE (reference sequence). Here the CDR3 DNA reads TGTGCCAGCAGCTGGACAGGGGGGTCCCGGGTCGGTGGCTACACCTTC. This translates into CASSWTGGSRVGGYTF. Using reference TRBV5-4 and TRBJ1-2 for the parts outside the CDR3, the full variable domain is ETGVTQSPTHLIKTRGQQVTLRCSSQSGHNTVSWYQQALGQGPQFIFQYYREEENGRGNFPPRFSGLQFPNYSSELNVNALELDDSALYLCASSWTGGSRVGGYTFGSGTRLTVV.

The chain couples TRBV5-8 to TRBJ2-5; 8 bases align to TRBD1. V gave up 4 bases and J gave up 7 bases; unmatched junction bases: 6. CDR1 is SGHTS and CDR2 is YDEGEE in the germline V gene. The CDR3 has 13 residues. The CDR3 DNA is TGTGCCAGCAGCCCGAGGGGGACAGGGACCCAGTACTTC. Its protein is CASSPRGTGTQYF.